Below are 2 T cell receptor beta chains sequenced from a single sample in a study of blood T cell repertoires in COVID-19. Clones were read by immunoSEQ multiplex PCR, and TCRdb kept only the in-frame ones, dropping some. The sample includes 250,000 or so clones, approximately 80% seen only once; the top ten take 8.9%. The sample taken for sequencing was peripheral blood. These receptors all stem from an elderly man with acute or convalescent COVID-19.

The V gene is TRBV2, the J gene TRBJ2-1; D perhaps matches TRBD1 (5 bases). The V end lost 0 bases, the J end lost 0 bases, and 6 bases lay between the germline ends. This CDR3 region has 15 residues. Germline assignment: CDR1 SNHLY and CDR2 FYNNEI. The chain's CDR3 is CASSEAGLSYNEQFF. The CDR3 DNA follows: TGTGCCAGCAGTGAAGCGGGGCTCTCCTACAATGAGCAGTTCTTC.

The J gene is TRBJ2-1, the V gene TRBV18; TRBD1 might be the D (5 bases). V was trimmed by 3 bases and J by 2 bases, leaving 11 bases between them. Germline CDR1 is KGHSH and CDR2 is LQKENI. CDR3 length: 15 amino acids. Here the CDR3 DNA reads TGTGCCAGCTCACCGTCTCAGGGCACCTACAATGAGCAGTTCTTC. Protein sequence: CASSPSQGTYNEQFF.